This T cell receptor beta chain was sequenced during a study of OX40 agonist ivuxolimab in advanced cancers. Study outcomes and limitations: Also present in some nonresponders was a low level of normalized T-cell clonal expansion.

Points on this clone: Its antigen is still unknown.

Clones were read by immunoSEQ multiplex PCR, and TCRdb kept only the in-frame ones, dropping some. There are around 38,000 clones in the sample; around four fifths occur only once, and around 20% lies in the top ten. Autoimmune disease history or systemic immunosuppression barred patients. The sample here was CD4+ or CD8+ T cells sorted from blood, taken in a trial of the OX40 agonist ivuxolimab. The sequence was collected from an adult with an advanced solid tumor such as melanoma, head and neck, liver or kidney cancer.

CDR3 residues: CASSSPGLAYEQYF. The CDR3 DNA reads TGTGCCAGCAGTTCCCCGGGACTAGCCTACGAGCAGTACTTC. The chain recombines TRBV28 with TRBJ2-7, with 8 bases identical to TRBD2. The length of the CDR3 is 14 residues. V gave up 4 bases and J gave up 2 bases; unmatched junction bases: 4. Germline CDR1 and CDR2: MDHEN and SYDVKM.